This T cell receptor (beta chain) was documented in a study of T cell repertoires in ileal Crohn's disease. Study results and limitations: Clonality above 26.8% at surgery always came with endoscopic recurrence.

Profiling relied on immunoSEQ multiplex PCR, and the TCRdb table lists in-frame clones only, not all of them. The sample has about 7,200 clones, approximately 80% seen once. The CDR3 consists of 14 residues. The germline gives CDR1 SGHAT, CDR2 FQNNGV. V shed 5 bases, J shed 0 bases, and the junction held 2 bases outside the gene matches. For this clone: Its antigen is currently unknown.

The sequenced sample consisted of ileal tissue. This clonotype was obtained from an adult with Crohn's disease. This chain uses TRBV11-2 with TRBJ2-3, with 7 bases aligning to TRBD2. CDR3 nucleotide sequence: TGTGCCAGCAGCACGACTAGCAGCACAGATACGCAGTATTTT. Translated, it gives CASSTTSSTDTQYF. The whole variable domain, filled in from reference TRBV11-2 and TRBJ2-3, reads EAGVAQSPRYKIIEKRQSVAFWCNPISGHATLYWYQQILGQGPKLLIQFQNNGVVDDSQLPKDRFSAERLKGVDSTLKIQPAKLEDSAVYLCASSTTSSTDTQYFGPGTRLTVL.